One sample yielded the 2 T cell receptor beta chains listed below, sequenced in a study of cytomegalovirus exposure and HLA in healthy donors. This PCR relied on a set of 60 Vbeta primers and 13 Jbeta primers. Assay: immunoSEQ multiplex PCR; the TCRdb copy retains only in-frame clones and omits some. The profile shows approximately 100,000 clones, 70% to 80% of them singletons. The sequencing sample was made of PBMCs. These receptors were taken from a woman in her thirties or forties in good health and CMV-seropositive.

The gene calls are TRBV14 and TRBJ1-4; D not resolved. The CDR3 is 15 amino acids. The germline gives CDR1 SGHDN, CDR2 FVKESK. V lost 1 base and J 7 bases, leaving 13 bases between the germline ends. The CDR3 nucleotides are TGTGCCAGCAGCCAAGTGAGGACGGGAGGTGAAAAACTGTTTTTT. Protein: CASSQVRTGGEKLFF. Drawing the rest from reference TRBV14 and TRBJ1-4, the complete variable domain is EAGVTQFPSHSVIEKGQTVTLRCDPISGHDNLYWYRRVMGKEIKFLLHFVKESKQDESGMPNNRFLAERTGGTYSTLKVQPAELEDSGVYFCASSQVRTGGEKLFFGSGTQLSVL.

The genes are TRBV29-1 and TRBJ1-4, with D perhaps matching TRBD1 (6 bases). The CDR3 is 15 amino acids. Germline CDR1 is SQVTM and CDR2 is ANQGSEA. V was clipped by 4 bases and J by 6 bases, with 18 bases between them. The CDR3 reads CSVVGATHGDEKLFF. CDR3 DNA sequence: TGCAGCGTTGTGGGGGCGACTCATGGGGATGAAAAACTGTTTTTT.